This TCR beta chain was obtained from a study of T-cell reconstitution after alpha-beta-depleted transplantation in children. On this clonotype: Its antigen is as yet unknown.

Study observations and caveats: Once a year had passed after transplant, T-cell counts and diversity came mostly from newly produced T cells. For some patients, TCRbeta diversity was high at day 60 because of recipient T cells and thymic progenitors that survived. Two months or so post-transplant, alpha-beta T cells reportedly derived from several hundred expanded graft clones.

Trimming pared 2 bases from V and 6 bases from J, leaving 12 bases between. The CDR3 is made up of 14 amino acids. The germline gives CDR1 SGHTA, CDR2 FQGTGA. Unique molecular identifiers were incorporated during preparation of the TCRbeta library. TCRdb re-called the PCR reads through MiXCR, storing one row per CDR3 protein. The table lists fewer than 700,000 distinct CDR3 sequences, roughly 13% of them singletons, with roughly 2.3% in the top ten. The rearrangement links TRBV7-3 to TRBJ2-3; perhaps TRBD2 as D (5 bases). This clonotype was sampled from a male patient younger than 18 who had a stem cell transplant for acute myeloid leukemia, so the T cells may come from the graft donor. The material sequenced was PBMCs, mostly from graft donor cells, taken 360 days after TCRalphabeta/CD19-depleted stem cell transplant. CDR3: CASSLLPSLDTQYF. In nucleotides, the CDR3 is TGTGCCAGCAGCTTACTCCCTAGCCTGGATACGCAGTATTTT.